These 20 T cell receptor beta chains were sequenced from one sample in a study of blood T cell repertoires in COVID-19 (dated by TCRdb to about 2020). Preparation of the library involved the immunoSEQ multiplex PCR assay. TCRdb holds this immuneACCESS table with in-frame rearrangements only. Some clones are missing; in checked studies, unresolved V genes explain under half, and the rest has no known cause. For this sample there are about 150,000 clones; approximately 90% appear just once. Of the sample, roughly 1.9% is held by the ten largest clones. Sequenced: peripheral blood. The receptors were gathered from a man in his fifties who had recovered from COVID-19.

The rearrangement joins TRBV10-1 to TRBJ2-1; TRBD2 matches 9 bases. The CDR3 totals 15 residues. Trimming removed 9 bases from V and 3 bases from J; junction bases left unmatched: 9. Germline-derived CDR1 and CDR2 are WNHNN and SYGVQD (reference sequence). For the CDR3, the DNA is TGCGCCAGTTCCGGAGCGGGGGGTGTCTACAATGAGCAGTTCTTC. Translation gives CASSGAGGVYNEQFF.

The rearrangement uses TRBV18 and TRBJ1-3; D is possibly TRBD1 (5 bases). CDR3 length equals 15 residues. The V end was cut by 2 bases, the J end by 5 bases, with 13 bases between. CDR1 KGHSH and CDR2 LQKENI come from the germline V gene. In nucleotides, the CDR3 is TGTGCCAGCTCACCAGCCTCGGACAAGCGAAACACCATATATTTT. Translated, it gives CASSPASDKRNTIYF. Full variable domain (missing parts from reference TRBV18 and TRBJ1-3): NAGVMQNPRHLVRRRGQEARLRCSPMKGHSHVYWYRQLPEEGLKFMVYLQKENIIDESGMPKERFSAEFPKEGPSILRIQQVVRGDSAAYFCASSPASDKRNTIYFGEGSWLTVV.

The V gene is TRBV2, the J gene TRBJ2-5, with 7 positions matching TRBD2. CDR1 is SNHLY, CDR2 FYNNEI, per germline. Trimming took 6 bases from V and 5 from J; bases not matched to a gene: 12. The CDR3 contains 15 residues. The chain's CDR3 is CASSATTGREETQYF. The CDR3 DNA follows: TGTGCCAGCAGCGCCACGACGGGGCGGGAGGAGACCCAGTACTTC. Using reference TRBV2 and TRBJ2-5 for the parts outside the CDR3, the full variable domain is EPEVTQTPSHQVTQMGQEVILRCVPISNHLYFYWYRQILGQKVEFLVSFYNNEISEKSEIFDDQFSVERPDGSNFTLKIRSTKLEDSAMYFCASSATTGREETQYFGPGTRLLVL.

The chain links TRBV28 to TRBJ2-1; TRBD2 is a possible D gene (6 bases). Germline values: CDR1 MDHEN, CDR2 SYDVKM. This CDR3 has 16 residues. Trimming took off 7 bases at V and 0 bases at J, with 16 bases between the two ends. Here the CDR3 reads CASTARDLSSYNEQFF. CDR3 coding DNA: TGTGCCAGCACCGCCCGGGACTTGAGCTCCTACAATGAGCAGTTCTTC.

The chain has TRBV5-6 and TRBJ1-3; maybe TRBD1 (5 bases). CDR1 is SGHDT and CDR2 is YYEEEE in the germline V gene. Deletions cut 7 bases from V and 0 bases from J, with 17 bases between. The CDR3 totals 16 residues. CDR3 region: CASAVRGSSSGNTIYF. The DNA for the CDR3 is TGTGCCAGCGCTGTGCGGGGGTCGAGCTCTGGAAACACCATATATTTT.

This clone was recorded a few times. V usage is TRBV6-5 and J usage is TRBJ1-1; D gene ambiguous. The V gene's germline CDR1 is MNHEY and CDR2 SVGAGI. The CDR3 has 13 residues. V shed 7 bases and J shed 2 bases, with 11 bases lying between them. The CDR3 nucleotides read TGTGCCAGCATTTCCAGTCTTAACACTGAAGCTTTCTTT. It specifies CASISSLNTEAFF.

V is TRBV10-1 and J is TRBJ1-1; weak D call: TRBD1 (5 bases). Between the trimmed V and J ends, which lost 5 bases and 0 bases, there was a span of 10 bases. Germline V gives CDR1 WNHNN, CDR2 SYGVQD (reference sequence). The CDR3 length is 14 residues. The CDR3 DNA follows: TGCGCCAGCAGTTTAAACAGGTTGAACACTGAAGCTTTCTTT. As protein: CASSLNRLNTEAFF.

The chain employs TRBV28 and TRBJ2-2, with D possibly matching TRBD1 (6 bases). The germline gives CDR1 MDHEN, CDR2 SYDVKM. V gave up 5 bases and J gave up 0 bases, with 10 bases separating them. There are 15 residues in the CDR3. CDR3 bases: TGTGCCAGCAGTCCCGGGACATCGAACACCGGGGAGCTGTTTTTT. This gives the protein CASSPGTSNTGELFF. Full variable domain (rest looked up from reference TRBV28 and TRBJ2-2): DVKVTQSSRYLVKRTGEKVFLECVQDMDHENMFWYRQDPGLGLRLIYFSYDVKMKEKGDIPEGYSVSREKKERFSLILESASTNQTSMYLCASSPGTSNTGELFFGEGSRLTVL.

The V call is TRBV7-8, the J call TRBJ2-2; 7 bases match TRBD2. Trimming cost V 3 bases and J 6 bases; bases outside gene matches: 10. Germline CDR1 is SGHVS and CDR2 is FQNEAQ. CDR3 size: 16 residues. The chain's CDR3 is CASSFLVGGWAGELFF. The CDR3, as DNA: TGTGCCAGCAGCTTTCTTGTCGGGGGGTGGGCCGGGGAGCTGTTTTTT. Variable domain in full (rest from reference TRBV7-8 and TRBJ2-2): GAGVSQSPRYKVAKRGQDVALRCDPISGHVSLFWYQQALGQGPEFLTYFQNEAQLDKSGLPSDRFFAERPEGSVSTLKIQRTQQEDSAVYLCASSFLVGGWAGELFFGEGSRLTVL.

Of note for this clone: The junction differs from germline at one of its ends, possibly a read error. V gene TRBV6-5 combines with J gene TRBJ2-1; D uncertain. Per the germline V gene, CDR1 is MNHEY and CDR2 is SVGAGI. The CDR3 totals 16 residues. CDR3 sequence (DNA): TGTGCCGGCAGTTATTACGCACGGCCTAGTTTCGATGAGCAGTTCTTC. Translating it yields CAGSYYARPSFDEQFF.

The CDR3 is CASTDRDVGGYTF. The CDR3 region has the DNA TGCGCCAGCACGGACAGGGATGTGGGTGGCTACACCTTC. The V and J genes are TRBV10-2 and TRBJ1-2; 8 nucleotides align to TRBD1. The junction had 8 bases not matched to a gene; V was cut back by 7 bases and J by 7 bases. The CDR3 consists of 13 residues. Germline loops: CDR1 WSHSY, CDR2 SAAADI.

This rearrangement joins TRBV12-2 to TRBJ1-5. TRBV12-2 is termed a pseudogene. CDR3 length equals 19 residues. DNA for the CDR3: TGTGCAAGTCGCTTAGCGGAGGGGCGAACGGCTTATAGCAATCAGCCCCAGCATTTT. Its translation is CASRLAEGRTAYSNQPQHF.

The chain uses TRBV9 and TRBJ2-2; the D gene is possibly TRBD2 (6 bases). The V end lost 3 bases, the J end lost 4 bases, and 16 bases lay between the germline ends. The germline CDR1 and CDR2 sequences are SGDLS and YYNGEE. The CDR3 covers 16 residues. CDR3 sequence (DNA): TGTGCCAGCAGCGCCTCCCGACTAGTAACCACCGGGGAGCTGTTTTTT. Translated: CASSASRLVTTGELFF.

The V gene is TRBV15, the J gene TRBJ2-5; 9 nucleotides align to TRBD2. Per germline, CDR1 LNHNV and CDR2 YYDKDF (reference sequence). The CDR3 covers 16 residues. Trimming cost V 0 bases and J 3 bases; bases outside gene matches: 5. DNA of the CDR3: TGTGCCACCAGCAGAGATCGCGGGGGGGTAAAAGAGACCCAGTACTTC. Its translation is CATSRDRGGVKETQYF.

The rearrangement links TRBV11-2 to TRBJ2-1; tentative D call: TRBD1 (6 bases). Germline assignment: CDR1 SGHAT and CDR2 FQNNGV. With 4 bases removed from V and 10 bases from J, the gap between germline ends came to 20 bases. The CDR3 is 15 residues long. CDR3 loop: CASSWGHAQGTEQFF. For the CDR3, the DNA is TGTGCCAGCAGCTGGGGGCATGCGCAGGGTACCGAGCAGTTCTTC.

The chain couples TRBV5-6 to TRBJ1-6, with TRBD1 identical over 8 bases. V lost 3 bases to trimming and J lost 2 bases; unmatched junction nucleotides: 4. The germline gives CDR1 SGHDT, CDR2 YYEEEE. CDR3 length: 16 amino acids. The CDR3 DNA reads as TGTGCCAGCAGCTCTACGGGACAGGCCTATAATTCACCCCTCCACTTT. It translates to CASSSTGQAYNSPLHF.

The V and J genes are TRBV27 and TRBJ1-6; 10 bases agree with TRBD1. There are 14 residues in the CDR3. V shed 4 bases and J 7 bases; nucleotides not matched to a gene: 1. CDR1 is MNHEY, CDR2 SMNVEV, per germline (reference sequence). This CDR3 is CASSSDRGNSPLHF. CDR3 bases: TGTGCCAGCAGTTCGGACAGGGGGAATTCACCCCTCCACTTT.

The V gene is TRBV11-3, the J gene TRBJ2-5; 8 bases fit TRBD1. V gave up 5 bases and J gave up 2 bases; unmatched junction bases: 7. In germline, CDR1 is SGHNT, CDR2 YENEEA. CDR3 length: 15 residues. CDR3 in DNA: TGTGCCAGCAGCCCGGGGACAGGCCTACAAGAGACCCAGTACTTC. This sequence encodes CASSPGTGLQETQYF.

The CDR3 here is CASSSTGTGNNVGKLFF. Written as DNA, the CDR3 is TGTGCCAGCAGCTCAACCGGGACAGGGAATAACGTCGGGAAACTGTTTTTT. The chain combines TRBV9 with TRBJ1-4, with TRBD1 identical over 9 bases. V lost 4 bases to trimming and J lost 11 bases; unmatched junction nucleotides: 18. The CDR3 is 17 residues long. Per germline, CDR1 SGDLS and CDR2 YYNGEE. Variable domain in full (rest from reference TRBV9 and TRBJ1-4): DSGVTQTPKHLITATGQRVTLRCSPRSGDLSVYWYQQSLDQGLQFLIQYYNGEERAKGNILERFSAQQFPDLHSELNLSSLELGDSALYFCASSSTGTGNNVGKLFFGSGTQLSVL.

The chain links TRBV29-1 to TRBJ1-2; D not certain. Trimming took off 6 bases at V and 8 bases at J, with 16 bases between the two ends. Germline V gene sequence: CDR1 SQVTM, CDR2 ANQGSEA. This CDR3 is built from 12 residues. In DNA, the CDR3 is TGCAGCGTCACGGCGGGGTGGGAAGGCTACACCTTC. Translation gives CSVTAGWEGYTF.